This T cell receptor beta chain was captured by sequencing in a study of CD8+ T cells in alopecia areata. cDNA reverse transcribed from extracted RNA served as the sequencing template. The repertoire was sequenced with immunoSEQ multiplex PCR; TCRdb's copy has only in-frame clones and lacks some. The table lists some 120,000 clones, around three fifths of them singletons. Per the germline V gene, CDR1 is ENHRY and CDR2 is SYGVKD. Trimming took 4 bases from V and 4 from J, leaving 12 bases between them. The CDR3 has 14 residues. The source is a human donor with alopecia areata. This chain connects TRBV10-3 to TRBJ2-3; a weak D match, TRBD1 (6 bases). The material sequenced was CD4+ T cells sorted from blood, taken at week 0. The CDR3 sequence: CAISARGGADTQYF. In DNA, the CDR3 is TGTGCCATCAGTGCCAGGGGTGGGGCAGATACGCAGTATTTT.